This T cell receptor beta chain stems from a study of T cell responses to AZD1222 COVID-19 vaccine. V was trimmed by 3 bases and J by 10 bases, leaving 15 bases between them. From germline, CDR1 is MNHEY and CDR2 SMNVEV (reference sequence). This CDR3 comprises 14 residues. TCRdb keeps only in-frame clones here, not all; method: immunoSEQ multiplex PCR. This sample has 150,000 to 200,000 clones, with 90% to 95% found just once. This sequence originates from an adult who received the AZD1222 COVID-19 vaccine. The chain couples TRBV27 to TRBJ1-4; D is perhaps TRBD1 (6 bases). Sequencing was performed on peripheral blood, taken 28 days after the second AZD1222 dose. CDR3 sequence: CASSLGQGNGKLFF. In nucleotides, the CDR3 is TGTGCCAGCAGTTTGGGGCAGGGGAACGGAAAACTGTTTTTT.